These T cell receptor beta chains were read from a single sample in a study of cytomegalovirus exposure and HLA in healthy donors. Sequencing was performed with immunoSEQ multiplex PCR; in TCRdb, only in-frame clones are kept and a portion is missing. The repertoire consists of approximately 99,000 clones, with approximately 85% occurring once and the leading ten covering about 3%. Sequenced: PBMCs. The receptor source for this set is a woman aged 18-35 years in good health and CMV-seronegative. CDR3s leave out the opening cysteine and the closing phenylalanine or tryptophan.

v_gene	j_gene	CDR3aa
TRBV10-3	TRBJ1-2	AISESKGGNTNYGYT
TRBV27	TRBJ1-1	ASSLVGADTEAF
TRBV30	TRBJ1-1	AWSLTGSNTEAF
TRBV2	TRBJ1-5	ASSDRLLGNQPQH
TRBV4-1	TRBJ2-7	ASSQAVAGGLYEQY
TRBV11-2	TRBJ2-5	ASSLTRDSWETQY
TRBV5-4	TRBJ1-2	ASSWDTGDGYT
TRBV25-1	TRBJ1-6	ASSDPTGTSNSPLH
TRBV7-2	TRBJ1-6	ASSLDPGGNSPLH
TRBV6-1	TRBJ2-1	ASSEGFARNEQF
TRBV6-1	TRBJ1-5	ASSPARGVNQPQH
TRBV7-3	TRBJ2-1	ASSLLAGASYNEQF
TRBV7-6	TRBJ2-1	ASSPKSFAGYDNEQF
TRBV5-8	TRBJ2-2	ASSLGQGIAGELF
TRBV18	TRBJ1-4	ASSPIEIATNEKLF
TRBV4-1	TRBJ2-5	ASSHPTGKQETQY
TRBV10-3	TRBJ2-2	AISPSGLAPSANTGELF
TRBV19	TRBJ2-3	ARGPTDTQY
TRBV19	TRBJ1-5	ATQTGPYSNQPQH
TRBV6-5	TRBJ1-4	ASSYSGGKNEKLF
TRBV14	TRBJ2-3	ASSQFLIGQGNADTQY
TRBV18	TRBJ2-7	ASSQTPDIRREQY
TRBV18	TRBJ2-1	ASSPGQGNEQF
TRBV13	TRBJ1-2	ASSLTGELGYT
TRBV19	TRBJ2-7	ASSRATGAAYEQY
TRBV19	TRBJ1-2	ASSPLGQGISTSGYT
TRBV13	TRBJ2-5	ASSQTGGQTQY
TRBV15	TRBJ2-5	ATSRGPYQETQY
TRBV6-1	TRBJ2-5	ASSGHRAETQY
TRBV29-1	TRBJ2-7	SVVPYGGSYEQY
TRBV27	TRBJ1-2	ASSLKRQQGFWGYT
TRBV29-1	TRBJ1-1	SVVRQGGTEAF
TRBV25-1	TRBJ1-6	ASSESGSYNSPLH
TRBV7-8	TRBJ2-1	ASSWMWGPYDEQF
TRBV7-9	TRBJ2-7	ASSAGDSYEQY
TRBV13	TRBJ2-5	ASSPRASGRETQY
TRBV6-5	TRBJ1-2	ASRTGGYGYT
TRBV2	TRBJ2-7	ASPQNPGNPYEQY
TRBV6-5	TRBJ2-1	ASSARDYDNEQF
TRBV4-1	TRBJ2-2	ASSLGQGGATGELF
TRBV30	TRBJ1-5	AWSPGGNQPQH
TRBV6-5	TRBJ1-3	ASRRQATGNTIY
TRBV29-1	TRBJ2-3	SVAGTSHGGSTDTQY
TRBV30	TRBJ1-6	AWSGDNSYNSPLH